The rows below give T cell receptor beta chains drawn from one sample of a study of blood T cell repertoires in COVID-19. Using immunoSEQ multiplex PCR, the repertoire was profiled, and TCRdb retains in-frame clones only, with some absent. Seen here are 260,000 or so clones, approximately 87% observed once, and the top ten hold about 9.1%. Sequenced: peripheral blood. The origin of the receptors is a human donor in a cohort sampled during active COVID-19. Both conserved end residues are part of each CDR3. A D gene is named only where the DNA matches it firmly. A clone size is listed for some rows: how often the clone was seen (once, few, many), or a class if it is expanded.

d_gene,j_gene,v_gene,abundance,CDR3nt,CDR3aa
.,TRBJ1-6,TRBV4-2,.,TGTGCCAGCAGCCAGCATTCAGAGGCAGGGCAATCACCCCTCCACTTT,CASSQHSEAGQSPLHF
.,TRBJ2-3,TRBV9,.,TGTGCCAGCAGCGTAGGTCCAGGGGGCACAGATACGCAGTATTTT,CASSVGPGGTDTQYF
.,TRBJ1-6,TRBV9,.,TGTGCCAGCAGCCCCTCCCCGTTTTCCTATAATTCACCCCTCCACTTT,CASSPSPFSYNSPLHF
TRBD2,TRBJ2-1,TRBV2,.,TGTGCCAGCTCCGGACTAGCGGGAGGGGCGGAGCAGTTCTTC,CASSGLAGGAEQFF
TRBD1,TRBJ2-1,TRBV6-2/TRBV6-3,few,TGTGCCAGCAGTTACTCGACAGGGGGCAGCGATGAGCAGTTCTTC,CASSYSTGGSDEQFF
TRBD2,TRBJ2-3,TRBV6-5,.,TGTGCCAGCAGAGCGGGAGTGAGCGCAAATACGCAGTATTTT,CASRAGVSANTQYF
TRBD1,TRBJ1-4,TRBV5-1,.,TGCGCCAGCAGCAGGGGACCACCGGGACAGGGGGGTGAAAAACTGTTTTTT,CASSRGPPGQGGEKLFF
TRBD1,TRBJ1-1,TRBV2,few,TGTGCCAGCAGCGACAGGGTTGGGACTGAAGCTTTCTTT,CASSDRVGTEAFF
.,TRBJ2-3,TRBV7-3,.,TGTGCCAGCAGCAAAAGTGTCAGCGGAACCACAGATACGCAGTATTTT,CASSKSVSGTTDTQYF
TRBD1,TRBJ1-2,TRBV19,.,TGTGCCAGTAGTGAGGACAGGAGGGTCTATGGCTACACCTTC,CASSEDRRVYGYTF
TRBD1,TRBJ2-1,TRBV14,.,TGTGCCAGCAGCTCCTGGACAGGGGACAATGAGCAGTTCTTC,CASSSWTGDNEQFF
TRBD1,TRBJ2-7,TRBV19,.,TGTGCCAGTAGTATGTTGGGACAGGACCCCTACGAGCAGTACTTC,CASSMLGQDPYEQYF
TRBD2,TRBJ2-2,TRBV13,.,TGTGCCAGCAGCCCGGGAAGCGGGACTTCTATCACCGGGGAGCTGTTTTTT,CASSPGSGTSITGELFF
.,TRBJ1-2,TRBV19,once,TGTGCCAGTAGTATAGGCAGCTGGGCTGGCTACACCTTC,CASSIGSWAGYTF
TRBD2,TRBJ2-1,TRBV14,.,TGTGCCAGCAGCCAAGAGTACAGCGGGGGGCGCAATGAGCAGTTCTTC,CASSQEYSGGRNEQFF
.,TRBJ2-2,TRBV28,.,TGTGCCAGCCAGAACACCGGGGAGCTGTTTTTT,CASQNTGELFF
.,TRBJ1-4,TRBV7-2,few,TGTGCCAGCAGCGTCGGGACACATGAAAAACTGTTTTTT,CASSVGTHEKLFF
TRBD1,TRBJ1-3,TRBV7-8,.,TGTGCCAGCAGCCCGTGGGGACAGTTGAGCTCTGGAAACACCATATATTTT,CASSPWGQLSSGNTIYF
TRBD2,TRBJ2-7,TRBV6-2/TRBV6-3,.,TGTGCCAGCAGTTACCGACTAGCGGGAGTCCGAGAGCAGTACTTC,CASSYRLAGVREQYF
TRBD1,TRBJ1-5,TRBV28,.,TGTGCCAGCAGTACAGGGGGGCGAAGTCAGCCCCAGCATTTT,CASSTGGRSQPQHF
.,TRBJ2-2,TRBV18,.,TGTGCCAGCTCACCAGTTGGGACTGATACCGGGGAGCTGTTTTTT,CASSPVGTDTGELFF
TRBD2,TRBJ2-3,TRBV10-3,.,TGTGCCACTGCGACTAGCTTGAGCACAGATACGCAGTATTTT,CATATSLSTDTQYF
.,TRBJ2-5,TRBV23-1,.,TGCGCCAGCAGCCCACAACACCCGACAGAGAAAGAGACCCAGTACTTC,CASSPQHPTEKETQYF
TRBD1,TRBJ1-5,TRBV28,.,TGTGCCAGCAGCAAGACAGGGAGCAATCAGCCCCAGCATTTT,CASSKTGSNQPQHF
.,TRBJ1-1,TRBV19,few,TGTGCCAGTAGTCAGGACAGTGAAGCTTTCTTT,CASSQDSEAFF
.,TRBJ2-6,TRBV18,.,TGTGCCAGCTCATCTTCCCGGGGACACTCTGGGGCCAACGTCCTGACTTTC,CASSSSRGHSGANVLTF
.,TRBJ2-2,TRBV5-1,.,TGCGCCAGCAGCTTCGGGATTAGCGCGAACACCGGGGAGCTGTTTTTT,CASSFGISANTGELFF
TRBD1,TRBJ1-2,TRBV6-2/TRBV6-3,.,TGTGCCAGCAGTACAGGGGGCCGTGGCTACACCTTC,CASSTGGRGYTF
.,TRBJ1-1,TRBV12-3/TRBV12-4,.,TGTGCCAGCAGTTTTGGGGGCGGTGAAGCTTTCTTT,CASSFGGGEAFF
.,TRBJ1-2,TRBV4-3,.,TGCGCCAGCAGCCAAGTCGCAGGATATGGCTACACCTTC,CASSQVAGYGYTF
TRBD2,TRBJ2-1,TRBV7-2,.,TGTGCCAGCAGCCAGCGCGGGGTTAGCGGGGCCCATGAGCAGTTCTTC,CASSQRGVSGAHEQFF
TRBD1,TRBJ1-1,TRBV3-1/TRBV3-2,.,TGTGCCAGCAGCGCCTCAGGGGGCTGGGGTGAAGCTTTCTTT,CASSASGGWGEAFF
TRBD2,TRBJ2-7,TRBV28,.,TGTGCCAGCATCAGTTGGCGGGAGAGGAACGAGCAGTACTTC,CASISWRERNEQYF
.,TRBJ1-1,TRBV6-2/TRBV6-3,.,TGTGCCAGCAGTTATGTAGCGGGACTTGAAGCTTTCTTT,CASSYVAGLEAFF
TRBD1,TRBJ1-2,TRBV28,once,TGTGCCAGCAGTCCAGGGGGGCTTCCGGACGGCTACACCTTC,CASSPGGLPDGYTF
TRBD1,TRBJ1-2,TRBV19,.,TGTGCCAGTAGGGGGACAGGGACCTATGGCTACACCTTC,CASRGTGTYGYTF
TRBD2,TRBJ2-1,TRBV5-1,once,TGCGCCAGCAGCCCTACTAGCGTCCATGAGCAGTTCTTC,CASSPTSVHEQFF
TRBD2,TRBJ2-7,TRBV27,.,TGTGCCAGCAGTATGATAGCGGGAGTCTCGGGGGAGCAGTACTTC,CASSMIAGVSGEQYF
TRBD1,TRBJ1-6,TRBV6-5,.,TGTGCCAGCAGCCTAAACAGGGGGGATTCACCCCTCCACTTT,CASSLNRGDSPLHF
.,TRBJ1-1,TRBV5-5,few,TGTGCCAGCAGCTTGGGGTCTTGGCGCCAGGGGTCCTGGAACACTGAAGCTTTCTTT,CASSLGSWRQGSWNTEAFF
.,TRBJ2-2,TRBV2,.,TGTGCCAGCAGCCCCCAGTCGTACACCGGGGAGCTGTTTTTT,CASSPQSYTGELFF
.,TRBJ2-2,TRBV5-5,.,TGTGCCAGCAGTGCCGGAGGCGGAGGGACGAAGAACACCGGGGAGCTGTTTTTT,CASSAGGGGTKNTGELFF
.,TRBJ2-5,TRBV2,.,TGTGCCAGCAGTGAAGAAGACTGGCCCGGGGAGACCCAGTACTTC,CASSEEDWPGETQYF
.,TRBJ1-1,TRBV7-2,.,TGTGCCAGCACATCGGGGGTTGGACTTGAAGCTTTCTTT,CASTSGVGLEAFF
TRBD1,TRBJ1-1,TRBV14,few,TGTGCCAGCAGCCAGTTGACAGGGGTCAACACTGAAGCTTTCTTT,CASSQLTGVNTEAFF
TRBD2,TRBJ2-3,TRBV3-1/TRBV3-2,.,TGTGCCAGCAGCCCGCTAGCGGGGGGGGCTACTAGCACAGATACGCAGTATTTT,CASSPLAGGATSTDTQYF
TRBD2,TRBJ2-1,TRBV5-1,.,TGCGCCAGCAGGGGTAAGGCTAGCGGCTCCAATGAGCAGTTCTTC,CASRGKASGSNEQFF
.,TRBJ1-2,TRBV5-4,.,TGTGCCAGCAGCTTGGATACAGGGCTGAAGGGCTACACCTTC,CASSLDTGLKGYTF
TRBD1,TRBJ2-5,TRBV2,.,TGTGCCAGCACGAGAGGGGGCCAACAAGAGACCCAGTACTTC,CASTRGGQQETQYF
TRBD1,TRBJ1-2,TRBV12-3/TRBV12-4,.,TGTGCCAGCAAAATCAGGGGGCAGGATGGCTACACCTTC,CASKIRGQDGYTF
TRBD1,TRBJ2-7,TRBV3-1/TRBV3-2,.,TGTGCCAGCAGCCGGGGACAGGGGAAGGGCGAGCAGTACTTC,CASSRGQGKGEQYF
TRBD1,TRBJ1-2,TRBV5-6,.,TGTGCCAGCAGCGTTGACAGGGGATTTGGATATGGCTACACCTTC,CASSVDRGFGYGYTF
.,TRBJ2-6,TRBV2,.,TGTGCCAGCAGTGATGCAGGGGTAAACTCTGGGGCCAACGTCCTGACTTTC,CASSDAGVNSGANVLTF
TRBD2,TRBJ2-2,TRBV6-5,.,TGTGCCAGCAGTCGAAAGCGGGGAAACACCGGGGAGCTGTTTTTT,CASSRKRGNTGELFF
.,TRBJ2-6,TRBV6-5,.,TGTGCCAGCAGAGCCGGGGGATCTGGGGCCAACGTCCTGACTTTC,CASRAGGSGANVLTF
TRBD1,TRBJ2-7,TRBV3-1/TRBV3-2,once,TGTGCCAGCAGCCAGACAGGGATGGCCTACGAGCAGTACTTC,CASSQTGMAYEQYF
.,TRBJ2-1,TRBV5-8,.,TGTGCCAGCAGCTTGCAGTTAAATGGAGTCACCATCGATGAGCAGTTCTTC,CASSLQLNGVTIDEQFF
.,TRBJ2-2,TRBV18,.,TGTGCCAGCTCACAAGAACAGCATGGGGCAGGCACCGGGGAGCTGTTTTTT,CASSQEQHGAGTGELFF
TRBD2,TRBJ2-1,TRBV19,.,TGTGCCAGTAGGGGCGGACTAGCGGGGGCCTACAATGAGCAGTTCTTC,CASRGGLAGAYNEQFF
.,TRBJ1-5,TRBV6-5,.,TGTGCCAGCAGCCCCCAAGGAGGTATCCAACGGCCCCAGCATTTT,CASSPQGGIQRPQHF